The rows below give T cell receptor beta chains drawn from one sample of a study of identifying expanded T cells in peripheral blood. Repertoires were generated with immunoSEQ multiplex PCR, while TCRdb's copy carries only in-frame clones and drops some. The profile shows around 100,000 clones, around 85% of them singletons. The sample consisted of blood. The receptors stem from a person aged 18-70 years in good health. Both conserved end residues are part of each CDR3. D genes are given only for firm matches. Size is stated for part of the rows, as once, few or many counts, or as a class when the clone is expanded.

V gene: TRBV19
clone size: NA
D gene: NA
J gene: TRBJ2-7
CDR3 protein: CASSQGGTYEQYF

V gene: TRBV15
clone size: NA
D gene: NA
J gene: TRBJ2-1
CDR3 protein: CATLQVGGKNEQFF

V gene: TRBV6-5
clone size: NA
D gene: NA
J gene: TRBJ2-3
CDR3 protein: CASSSGTSNTDTQYF

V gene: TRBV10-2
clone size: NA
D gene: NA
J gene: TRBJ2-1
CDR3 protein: CASSETHYNEQFF

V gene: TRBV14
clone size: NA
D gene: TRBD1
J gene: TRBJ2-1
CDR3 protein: CASSQDHNSDRGYNEQFF

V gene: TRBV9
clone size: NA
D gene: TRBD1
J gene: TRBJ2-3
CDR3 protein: CASNPDRVADTQYF

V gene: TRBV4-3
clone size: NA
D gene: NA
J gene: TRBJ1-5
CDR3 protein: CASSQDISNQPQHF

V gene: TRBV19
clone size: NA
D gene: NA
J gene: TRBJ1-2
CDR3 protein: CASSIQSPRQGVYGYTF

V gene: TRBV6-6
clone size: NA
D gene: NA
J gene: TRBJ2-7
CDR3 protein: CASSYSVALDEQYF

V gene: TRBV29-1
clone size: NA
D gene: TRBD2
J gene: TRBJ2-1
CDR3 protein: CSVEKGGGDSYNEQFF

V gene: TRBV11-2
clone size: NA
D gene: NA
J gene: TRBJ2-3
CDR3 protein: CASSRPENGDTQYF

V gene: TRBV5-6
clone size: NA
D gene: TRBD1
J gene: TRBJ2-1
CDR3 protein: CASSLLGQGRNEQFF

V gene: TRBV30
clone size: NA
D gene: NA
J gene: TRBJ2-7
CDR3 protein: CAWRRTGSTYEQYF

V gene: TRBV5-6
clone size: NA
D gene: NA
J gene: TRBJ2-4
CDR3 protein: CASSLPSAKNIQYF

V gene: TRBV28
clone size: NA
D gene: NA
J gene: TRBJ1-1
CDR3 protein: CASSLGTKGKAFF

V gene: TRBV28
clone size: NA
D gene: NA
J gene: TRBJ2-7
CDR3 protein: CASSGRTVNYEQYF

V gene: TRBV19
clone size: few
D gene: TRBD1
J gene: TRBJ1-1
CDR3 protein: CASRQGAVNTEAFF

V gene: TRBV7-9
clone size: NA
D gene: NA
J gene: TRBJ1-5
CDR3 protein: CASSGSGFGQPQHF

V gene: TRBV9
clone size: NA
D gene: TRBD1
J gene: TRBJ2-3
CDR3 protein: CASSYRGYYTDTQYF

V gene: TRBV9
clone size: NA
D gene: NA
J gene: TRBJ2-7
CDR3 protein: CASSQLPGQTLRGQYF

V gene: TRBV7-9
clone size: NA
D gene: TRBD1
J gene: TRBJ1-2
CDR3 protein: CASSSRGAGRADGYTF

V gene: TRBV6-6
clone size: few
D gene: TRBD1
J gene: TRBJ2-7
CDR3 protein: CASSDRGLKEQYF

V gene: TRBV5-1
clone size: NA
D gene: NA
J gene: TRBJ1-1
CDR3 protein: CASSLQGANTEAFF

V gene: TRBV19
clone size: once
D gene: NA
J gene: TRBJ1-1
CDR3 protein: CASIPAGWFGGEAFF

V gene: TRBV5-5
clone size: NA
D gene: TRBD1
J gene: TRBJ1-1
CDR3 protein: CASSLTGALEAFF

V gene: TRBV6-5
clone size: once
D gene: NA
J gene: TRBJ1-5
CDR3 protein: CASSRWRTSQPQHF